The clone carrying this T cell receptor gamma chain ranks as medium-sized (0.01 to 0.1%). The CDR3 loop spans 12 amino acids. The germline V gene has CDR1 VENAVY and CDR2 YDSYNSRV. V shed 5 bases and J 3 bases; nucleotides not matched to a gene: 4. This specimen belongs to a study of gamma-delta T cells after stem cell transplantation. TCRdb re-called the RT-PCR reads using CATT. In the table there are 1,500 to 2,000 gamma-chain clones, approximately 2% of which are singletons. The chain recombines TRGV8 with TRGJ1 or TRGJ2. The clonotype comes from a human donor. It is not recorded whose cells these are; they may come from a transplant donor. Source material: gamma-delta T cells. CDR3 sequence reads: CATWGIYYKKLF. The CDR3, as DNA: TGTGCCACCTGGGGGATTTATTATAAGAAACTCTTT.